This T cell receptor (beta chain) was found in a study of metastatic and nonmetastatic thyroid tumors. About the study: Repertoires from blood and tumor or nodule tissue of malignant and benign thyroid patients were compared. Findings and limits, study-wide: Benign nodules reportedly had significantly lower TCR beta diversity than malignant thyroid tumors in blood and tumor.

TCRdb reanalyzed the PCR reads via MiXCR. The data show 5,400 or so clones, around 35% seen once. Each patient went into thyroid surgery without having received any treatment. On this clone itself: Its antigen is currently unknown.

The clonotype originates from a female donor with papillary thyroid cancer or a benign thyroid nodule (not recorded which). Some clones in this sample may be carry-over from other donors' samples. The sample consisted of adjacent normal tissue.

CDR3 nucleotides: TGTGCCAGCAGTTGGGGGGGTAGCGGGAGCGATGAGCAGTTCTTC. Protein product: CASSWGGSGSDEQFF. V and J are TRBV28 and TRBJ2-1; 9 bases fit TRBD2. Germline CDR1 reads MDHEN; CDR2 reads SYDVKM. Unmatched junction bases numbered 9, after V lost 4 bases and J lost 8 bases. CDR3 length equals 15 residues.